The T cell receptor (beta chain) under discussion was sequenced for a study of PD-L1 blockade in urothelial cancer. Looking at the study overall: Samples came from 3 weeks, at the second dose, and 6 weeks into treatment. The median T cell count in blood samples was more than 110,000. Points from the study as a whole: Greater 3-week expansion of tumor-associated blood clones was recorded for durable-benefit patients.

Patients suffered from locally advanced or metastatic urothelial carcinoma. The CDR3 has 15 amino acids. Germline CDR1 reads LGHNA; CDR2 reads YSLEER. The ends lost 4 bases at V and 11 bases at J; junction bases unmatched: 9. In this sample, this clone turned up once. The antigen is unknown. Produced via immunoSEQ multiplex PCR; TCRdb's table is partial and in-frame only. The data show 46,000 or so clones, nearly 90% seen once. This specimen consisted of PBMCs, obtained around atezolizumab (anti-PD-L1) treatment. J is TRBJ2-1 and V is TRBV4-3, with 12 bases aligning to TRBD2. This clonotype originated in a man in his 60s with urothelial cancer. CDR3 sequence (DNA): TGCGCCAGCAGCCCCCGGACTAGCGGGGCCCTAAAGCAGTTCTTC. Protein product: CASSPRTSGALKQFF.